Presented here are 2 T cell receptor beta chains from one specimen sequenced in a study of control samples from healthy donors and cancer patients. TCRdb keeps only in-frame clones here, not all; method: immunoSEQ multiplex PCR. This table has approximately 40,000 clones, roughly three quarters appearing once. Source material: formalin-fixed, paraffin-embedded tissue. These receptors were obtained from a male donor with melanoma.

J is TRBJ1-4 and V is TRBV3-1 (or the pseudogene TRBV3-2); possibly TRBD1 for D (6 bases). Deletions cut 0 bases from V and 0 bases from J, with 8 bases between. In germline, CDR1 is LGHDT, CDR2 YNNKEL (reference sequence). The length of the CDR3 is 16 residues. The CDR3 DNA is TGTGCCAGCAGCCAAGATAGACAGGCAACTAATGAAAAACTGTTTTTT. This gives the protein CASSQDRQATNEKLFF.

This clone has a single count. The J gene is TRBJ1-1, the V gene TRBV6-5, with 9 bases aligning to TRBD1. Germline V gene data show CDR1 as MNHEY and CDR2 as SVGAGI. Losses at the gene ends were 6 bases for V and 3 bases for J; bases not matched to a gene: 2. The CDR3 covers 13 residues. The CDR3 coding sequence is TGTGCCAGCAGAGACAGGGGGTACACTGAAGCTTTCTTT. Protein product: CASRDRGYTEAFF.